The 32 T cell receptor beta chains below were found in one sample sequenced in a study of blood T cell repertoires in COVID-19. Here immunoSEQ multiplex PCR was the method, and the copy in TCRdb shows in-frame clones only, minus some. Among 300,000 to 450,000 clones listed, approximately 90% were seen once. The sequencing sample was made of PBMCs or T cells enriched from blood (not recorded which). The receptors stem from a woman aged 18-30 years who had recovered from COVID-19.

This chain connects TRBV10-3 to TRBJ2-2; tentatively, D is TRBD2 (5 bases). The CDR3 sequence is 16 residues long. Germline V gene data show CDR1 as ENHRY and CDR2 as SYGVKD. V gave up 10 bases and J gave up 1 base, with 19 bases separating them. CDR3 sequence (DNA): TGTGCCAACGCCCGGAGGCACCCACAGAACACCGGGGAGCTGTTTTTT. Protein: CANARRHPQNTGELFF.

This clone was detected only once. The CDR3, as DNA: TGTGCCAGCAGCATTACAGGGGAGGTATATTCACCCCTCCACTTT. This encodes CASSITGEVYSPLHF. The rearrangement joins TRBV13 to TRBJ1-6; TRBD1 matches 7 bases. Germline loops: CDR1 PRHDT, CDR2 FYEKMQ (reference sequence). The ends lost 5 bases at V and 8 bases at J; junction bases unmatched: 9. The CDR3 covers 15 residues.

The chain uses TRBV2 and TRBJ2-1, with TRBD2 matching 10 bases. The V and J ends lost 2 bases and 2 bases, in that order; junction bases with no gene match: 3. The germline V gene has CDR1 SNHLY and CDR2 FYNNEI. This CDR3 has 16 amino acids. CDR3 coding DNA: TGTGCCAGCAGTGAATTGCTAGCGGGGGCCTACAATGAGCAGTTCTTC. It is translated as CASSELLAGAYNEQFF.

The CDR3 reads CAWSYGGTSNQPQHF. The CDR3 coding sequence is TGTGCCTGGAGTTACGGGGGTACTAGCAATCAGCCCCAGCATTTT. V gene TRBV30 combines with J gene TRBJ1-5; tentatively, D is TRBD1 (5 bases). Trimming removed 2 bases from V and 0 bases from J, with 11 bases in between. The germline gives CDR1 GTSNPN, CDR2 SVGIG (reference sequence). CDR3 length equals 15 residues. The full variable domain, in which reference TRBV30 and TRBJ1-5 provide the parts outside the CDR3, is SQTIHQWPATLVQPVGSPLSLECTVEGTSNPNLYWYRQAAGRGLQLLFYSVGIGQISSEVPQNLSASRPQDRQFILSSKKLLLSDSGFYLCAWSYGGTSNQPQHFGDGTRLSIL.

A single count supports this clone. The rearrangement links TRBV27 to TRBJ1-5, with 8 bases matching TRBD1. The germline CDR1 and CDR2 sequences are MNHEY and SMNVEV (reference sequence). Trimming took 6 bases from V and 7 from J; bases not matched to a gene: 8. The length of the CDR3 is 14 residues. The chain's CDR3 is CASRDRGVGQPQHF. The CDR3 nucleotides read TGTGCCAGCAGAGACAGGGGTGTGGGCCAGCCCCAGCATTTT.

This chain uses TRBV10-3 with TRBJ1-2; possibly TRBD1 for D (6 bases). The CDR3 runs to 14 residues. The germline CDR1 and CDR2 sequences are ENHRY and SYGVKD. V was shortened by 0 bases and J by 3 bases, with 8 bases between the two germline ends. CDR3 DNA sequence: TGTGCCATCAGTGAGTCCCCAGGGGACTATGGCTACACCTTC. Its translation is CAISESPGDYGYTF.

The gene calls are TRBV7-9 and TRBJ2-5; D is ambiguous. This CDR3 comprises 13 residues. Trimming took 3 bases from V and 2 from J, leaving 7 bases between them. The germline gives CDR1 SEHNR, CDR2 FQNEAQ (reference sequence). This chain's CDR3 is CASSLGSQETQYF. The CDR3 region has the DNA TGTGCCAGCAGCTTGGGCAGTCAAGAGACCCAGTACTTC.

The chain has TRBV5-4 and TRBJ2-6; 10 bases match TRBD1. V shed 5 bases, J shed 4 bases, and the junction held 12 bases outside the gene matches. The CDR3 length is 18 residues. Germline loops: CDR1 SGHNT, CDR2 YYREEE (reference sequence). CDR3 in DNA: TGTGCCAGCAGGAGTGACAGGGGGCGAATAGTAGGGGCCAACGTCCTGACTTTC. It yields the protein CASRSDRGRIVGANVLTF.

This sequence joins TRBV27 and TRBJ1-6; TRBD1 matches 7 bases. This CDR3 comprises 16 residues. J gave up 9 bases and V 4 bases, and 12 bases lay outside the gene matches. The germline V gene has CDR1 MNHEY and CDR2 SMNVEV (reference sequence). This chain's CDR3 is CASSSSRQGWFSPLHF. The CDR3 bases are TGTGCCAGCAGTTCATCACGACAGGGTTGGTTTTCACCCCTCCACTTT.

This clone was found once. The rearrangement joins TRBV29-1 to TRBJ2-3; 7 bases fit TRBD2. CDR3 length: 14 residues. CDR1 and CDR2 (germline): SQVTM, ANQGSEA. With 1 base clipped from V and 2 bases from J, the junction kept 3 bases outside the gene matches. The CDR3 region has the DNA TGCAGCGTTGAAGGGGAGGGTTTCACAGATACGCAGTATTTT. As protein: CSVEGEGFTDTQYF.

The rearrangement uses TRBV4-1 and TRBJ2-5, with D perhaps TRBD2 (6 bases). The CDR3 totals 16 residues. Germline assignment: CDR1 MGHRA and CDR2 YSYEKL. Trimming shortened V by 0 bases and J by 2 bases, and 13 bases separated the two germline ends. The DNA of the CDR3 is TGCGCCAGCAGCCAAGATTGGCCAGGAGGGCAAGAGACCCAGTACTTC. Translation: CASSQDWPGGQETQYF.

The genes are TRBV25-1 and TRBJ1-6, with TRBD1 identical over 8 bases. CDR1 is MGHDK, CDR2 SYGVNS, per germline. CDR3 length: 13 residues. V lost 6 bases to trimming and J lost 7 bases; unmatched junction nucleotides: 2. As DNA, the CDR3 is TGTGCCAGCAGGGACAGGGCAAATTCACCCCTCCACTTT. It is translated as CASRDRANSPLHF.

This clone was detected only once. The chain uses TRBV5-1 and TRBJ2-5, with a tentative D call TRBD1 (6 bases). In germline, CDR1 is SGHRS, CDR2 YFSETQ. The CDR3 runs 13 residues. V gave up 4 bases and J gave up 3 bases, with 10 bases separating them. This CDR3 reads CASSPHREETQYF. The CDR3 DNA reads TGCGCCAGCAGCCCCCACAGGGAAGAGACCCAGTACTTC.

The chain combines TRBV6-1 with TRBJ1-2; tentative D call: TRBD1 (6 bases). V shed 2 bases and J shed 6 bases, with 16 bases lying between them. Germline CDR1 MNHNS, CDR2 SASEGT. The CDR3 totals 15 residues. The CDR3 DNA sequence: TGTGCCAGCAGTGAACTGGTACAGGGTAAGGATGGCTACACCTTC. It codes for CASSELVQGKDGYTF.

The V call is TRBV15, the J call TRBJ1-2, with D uncertain. The CDR3 contains 16 residues. The V end lost 1 base, the J end lost 0 bases, and 12 bases lay between the germline ends. Germline CDR1 and CDR2: LNHNV and YYDKDF (reference sequence). The CDR3 is CATSRGAGGTNYGYTF. For the CDR3, the DNA is TGTGCCACCAGCAGAGGCGCGGGAGGGACTAACTATGGCTACACCTTC. Full variable domain (missing parts from reference TRBV15 and TRBJ1-2): DAMVIQNPRYQVTQFGKPVTLSCSQTLNHNVMYWYQQKSSQAPKLLFHYYDKDFNNEADTPDNFQSRRPNTSFCFLDIRSPGLGDTAMYLCATSRGAGGTNYGYTFGSGTRLTVV.

The chain carries TRBV13 and TRBJ2-5, with 7 bases aligning to TRBD1. The junction had 10 bases not matched to a gene; V was cut back by 4 bases and J by 2 bases. The CDR3 covers 16 residues. The germline V gene encodes CDR1 PRHDT and CDR2 FYEKMQ (reference sequence). The CDR3 loop is CASSSARDSLQETQYF. The CDR3 bases are TGTGCCAGCAGCTCCGCTCGGGACAGCTTACAAGAGACCCAGTACTTC. Supplemented by reference TRBV13 and TRBJ2-5, the full variable domain reads AAGVIQSPRHLIKEKRETATLKCYPIPRHDTVYWYQQGPGQDPQFLISFYEKMQSDKGSIPDRFSAQQFSDYHSELNMSSLELGDSALYFCASSSARDSLQETQYFGPGTRLLVL.

The J gene is TRBJ1-6, the V gene TRBV11-1; D unclear. The V gene's germline CDR1 is SGHAT and CDR2 FQDESV (reference sequence). V shed 0 bases and J shed 7 bases, with 7 bases lying between them. CDR3 length: 14 residues. CDR3 bases: TGTGCCAGCAGCTTAGCCTCCGGGAATTCACCCCTCCACTTT. Its protein product is CASSLASGNSPLHF.

The rearrangement links TRBV4-3 to TRBJ1-1, with 7 bases fitting TRBD1. CDR3 length: 15 residues. V shed 1 base, J shed 2 bases, and the junction held 4 bases outside the gene matches. The germline CDR1 and CDR2 sequences are LGHNA and YSLEER. The CDR3 loop is CASSQGRQGNTEAFF. DNA for the CDR3: TGCGCCAGCAGCCAAGGCCGACAGGGTAACACTGAAGCTTTCTTT.

CDR3 DNA: TGTGCCACCAGCAGAGATTCACAGGGTCCGCAAGAGACCCAGTACTTC. Protein product: CATSRDSQGPQETQYF. V gene TRBV15 combines with J gene TRBJ2-5, with D maybe TRBD1 (6 bases). Germline V gene data show CDR1 as LNHNV and CDR2 as YYDKDF (reference sequence). This CDR3 contains 16 residues. The V end was cut by 0 bases, the J end by 2 bases, with 13 bases between.

The chain couples TRBV10-3 to TRBJ2-7; TRBD1 agrees at 7 bases. The CDR3 is made up of 14 amino acids. V was pared by 6 bases and J by 2 bases, with 7 bases of the junction left unmatched. The germline V gene has CDR1 ENHRY and CDR2 SYGVKD. DNA for the CDR3: TGTGCCATCAGCCCACGGGACAGCCCCTACGAGCAGTACTTC. It specifies CAISPRDSPYEQYF.

V and J are TRBV5-1 and TRBJ2-7; 9 bases fit TRBD1. CDR3 length equals 13 residues. J was trimmed by 6 bases and V by 4 bases; bases with no gene match: 5. The V gene's germline CDR1 is SGHRS and CDR2 YFSETQ. CDR3 nucleotides: TGCGCCAGCAGCCCTGGGACAGGGACCGAGCAGTACTTC. Translating it yields CASSPGTGTEQYF.

This rearrangement joins TRBV24-1 to TRBJ1-2; a possible D gene is TRBD1 (6 bases). The CDR3 spans 12 residues. Germline V lookup: CDR1 KGHDR, CDR2 SFDVKD. The ends were cut back, 7 bases at V and 3 bases at J, with 8 bases in the middle. CDR3 DNA sequence: TGTGCCACCAGGGGACAATACTATGGCTACACCTTC. Protein product: CATRGQYYGYTF.

The CDR3 DNA reads TGTGCCACCAGCAGAGTTGGGGCCCCCGAGCAGTTCTTC. It translates to CATSRVGAPEQFF. The chain carries TRBV15 and TRBJ2-1; weak D call: TRBD1 (5 bases). Germline lookup yields CDR1 LNHNV and CDR2 YYDKDF (reference sequence). The CDR3 is made up of 13 amino acids. V lost 1 base to trimming and J lost 10 bases, with 11 bases between them.

In this sample, this clone turned up once. The chain links TRBV11-3 to TRBJ1-1; D gene uncertain. This CDR3 contains 13 residues. From germline, CDR1 is SGHNT and CDR2 YENEEA. With 5 bases removed from V and 5 bases from J, the gap between germline ends came to 12 bases. The CDR3 loop reads CASSPRFGTEAFF. The CDR3, as DNA: TGTGCCAGCAGCCCTCGGTTCGGGACTGAAGCTTTCTTT.

DNA of the CDR3: TGCAGTGCCCAGGGGTATGGCTACACCTTC. Residues: CSAQGYGYTF. This chain connects TRBV20-1 to TRBJ1-2; D may be TRBD1 (6 bases). V dropped 6 bases and J dropped 5 bases, with 7 bases sitting between them. CDR3 length: 10 amino acids. Germline V CDR1 and CDR2: DFQATT, SNEGSKA (reference sequence).

The chain combines TRBV30 with TRBJ2-7, with TRBD1 identical over 9 bases. CDR3 length: 15 residues. The J segment lost 2 bases and the V segment lost 2 bases, leaving 7 bases of the junction unmatched. The germline V gene encodes CDR1 GTSNPN and CDR2 SVGIG (reference sequence). The CDR3 DNA reads TGTGCCTGGAGTTCTGGACAGGGGTATCCCTACGAGCAGTACTTC. Translated: CAWSSGQGYPYEQYF.

This chain links TRBV5-6 with TRBJ1-2; 11 nucleotides line up with TRBD1. Trimming took 7 bases from V and 4 from J; bases not matched to a gene: 12. CDR1 and CDR2 (germline): SGHDT, YYEEEE. The CDR3 runs to 16 residues. In nucleotides, the CDR3 is TGTGCCAGCGGATTGGGGACAGGGGGAACCCTCTATGGCTACACCTTC. The encoded protein is CASGLGTGGTLYGYTF.

The CDR3 protein is CASSLRGPTYEQYF. As DNA, the CDR3 is TGTGCCAGCAGCCTCAGGGGGCCCACCTACGAGCAGTACTTC. The gene calls are TRBV5-8 and TRBJ2-7, with 8 bases identical to TRBD1. CDR3 length equals 14 residues. The J segment lost 2 bases and the V segment lost 4 bases, leaving 5 bases of the junction unmatched. Germline V gene lookup returns CDR1 SGHTS and CDR2 YDEGEE.

The genes are TRBV2 and TRBJ1-1, with 11 bases matching TRBD1. The CDR3 sequence is 14 residues long. The germline CDR1 and CDR2 sequences are SNHLY and FYNNEI. V was clipped by 5 bases and J by 4 bases; unmatched bases: 3. The CDR3 spells CASSTGQGATEAFF. The DNA for the CDR3 is TGTGCCAGCAGTACCGGACAGGGGGCCACTGAAGCTTTCTTT.

The chain has TRBV6-5 and TRBJ2-2; D is undetermined. In germline, CDR1 is MNHEY, CDR2 SVGAGI. CDR3 length equals 14 residues. V was cut by 2 bases and J by 5 bases, with 9 bases left in between. DNA of the CDR3: TGTGCCAGCAGTTACCCAAGCAAAACCGGGGAGCTGTTTTTT. Its protein is CASSYPSKTGELFF.

This chain joins TRBV14 and TRBJ2-7; TRBD1 is a possible D gene (5 bases). CDR3 size: 14 residues. The V end lost 4 bases, the J end lost 2 bases, and 12 bases lay between the germline ends. Germline CDR1 reads SGHDN; CDR2 reads FVKESK. CDR3 protein: CASSPQGGPYEQYF. The CDR3 bases are TGTGCCAGCAGCCCGCAGGGTGGTCCCTACGAGCAGTACTTC. The whole variable domain, remainder taken from reference TRBV14 and TRBJ2-7, is EAGVTQFPSHSVIEKGQTVTLRCDPISGHDNLYWYRRVMGKEIKFLLHFVKESKQDESGMPNNRFLAERTGGTYSTLKVQPAELEDSGVYFCASSPQGGPYEQYFGPGTRLTVT.

This chain links TRBV7-2 with TRBJ1-5; D call uncertain. This CDR3 is 16 amino acids long. Germline V gene data show CDR1 as SGHTA and CDR2 as FQGNSA. The ends were cut back, 1 base at V and 0 bases at J, with 10 bases in the middle. Here the CDR3 reads CASSLETDNSNQPQHF. The CDR3 DNA reads TGTGCCAGCAGCTTAGAAACAGACAATAGCAATCAGCCCCAGCATTTT.